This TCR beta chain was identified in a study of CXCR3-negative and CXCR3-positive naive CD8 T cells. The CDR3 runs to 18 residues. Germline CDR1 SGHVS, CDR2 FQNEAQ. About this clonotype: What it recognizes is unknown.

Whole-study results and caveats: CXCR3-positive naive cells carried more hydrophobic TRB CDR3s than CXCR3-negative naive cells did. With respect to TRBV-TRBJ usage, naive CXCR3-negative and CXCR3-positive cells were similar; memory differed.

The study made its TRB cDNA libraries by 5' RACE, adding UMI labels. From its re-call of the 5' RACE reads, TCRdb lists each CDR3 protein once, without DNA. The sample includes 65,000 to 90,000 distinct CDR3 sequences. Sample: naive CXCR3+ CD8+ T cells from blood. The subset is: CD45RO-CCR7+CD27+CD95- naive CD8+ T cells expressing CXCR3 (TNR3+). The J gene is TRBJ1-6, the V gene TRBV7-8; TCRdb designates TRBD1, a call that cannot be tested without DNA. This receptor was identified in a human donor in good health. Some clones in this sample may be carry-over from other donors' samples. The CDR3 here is CASSLDPQQASGWSPLHF.